One sample yielded the 29 T cell receptor beta chains listed below, sequenced in a study of T cell repertoires in cytomegalovirus infection. TCRdb reprocessed the reads via MiXCR and lists one record per CDR3 protein. The table records fewer than 200,000 distinct CDR3 sequences, about a tenth of them present only once. The sequencing sample was made of PBMCs. All receptors derive from a human donor in good health (CMV status not recorded). Some clones in this sample may be carry-over from other donors' samples.

Comment on this clonotype: Sequence at one end of the junction differs from germline and may be a read error. The genes are TRBV7-2 and TRBJ1-1; TRBD1 aligns across 9 bases. The length of the CDR3 is 15 residues. Germline V gene data show CDR1 as SGHTA and CDR2 as FQGNSA. CDR3 protein: CASILTGGVNTDAFF. The CDR3 nucleotides are TGTGCCAGCATCTTGACAGGGGGGGTTAACACTGACGCTTTCTTT.

Written as DNA, the CDR3 is TGTGCCAGCAGCCACCACTGGACTAGCGGGGCATCCTACGAGCAGTACTTC. Its protein is CASSHHWTSGASYEQYF. This chain links TRBV7-2 with TRBJ2-7; 12 bases match TRBD2. Per germline, CDR1 SGHTA and CDR2 FQGNSA. The CDR3 is made up of 17 amino acids. Trimming removed 5 bases from V and 1 base from J; junction bases left unmatched: 9.

The rearrangement links TRBV2 to TRBJ2-7, with D possibly TRBD2 on 5 matching bases. The CDR3 totals 15 residues. Trimming removed 6 bases at V and 3 bases at J, with 18 bases between. The germline gives CDR1 SNHLY, CDR2 FYNNEI. In DNA form, the CDR3 reads TGTGCCAGCAGACAACGTTCCGCCCGGGACTACGAGCAGTACTTC. This translates into CASRQRSARDYEQYF.

At least ten counts were recorded for this clonotype. This chain joins TRBV2 and TRBJ1-2, with D tentatively TRBD1 (5 bases). Germline V gene lookup returns CDR1 SNHLY and CDR2 FYNNEI. This CDR3 region has 13 residues. The V end lost 6 bases, the J end lost 7 bases, and 15 bases lay between the germline ends. The CDR3 region has the DNA TGTGCCAGCAGAACTGCAGGGTTTGGTGGCTACACCTTC. Its translation: CASRTAGFGGYTF.

This clonotype was picked up many times. The J gene is TRBJ1-1, the V gene TRBV7-8; possible D gene TRBD1, 6 bases. The V gene lost 4 bases and the J gene lost 5 bases, with 17 bases spanning the gap. This CDR3 has 15 amino acids. Germline CDR1 is SGHVS and CDR2 is FQNEAQ. The CDR3 DNA sequence: TGTGCCAGCAGCTCTAAAATGAGGGGGTCGACTGAAGCTTTCTTT. Its translation: CASSSKMRGSTEAFF. The complete variable domain, with remaining parts taken from reference TRBV7-8 and TRBJ1-1, reads GAGVSQSPRYKVAKRGQDVALRCDPISGHVSLFWYQQALGQGPEFLTYFQNEAQLDKSGLPSDRFFAERPEGSVSTLKIQRTQQEDSAVYLCASSSKMRGSTEAFFGQGTRLTVV.

This clonotype has at least ten counts. V is TRBV7-2 and J is TRBJ2-2; TRBD1 might be the D (6 bases). With 5 bases removed from V and 0 bases from J, the gap between germline ends came to 13 bases. Germline CDR1 and CDR2: SGHTA and FQGNSA. The CDR3 length is 16 residues. The CDR3 DNA reads as TGTGCCAGCAGCCCCTCGGGACACCCGAACACCGGGGAGCTGTTTTTT. It yields the protein CASSPSGHPNTGELFF.

This clonotype came up many times. The chain combines TRBV5-6 with TRBJ2-4, with no clear D. The CDR3 runs to 12 residues. The germline V and J ends were trimmed by 4 bases and 8 bases, with 10 bases remaining between them. Per the germline V gene, CDR1 is SGHDT and CDR2 is YYEEEE. CDR3 residues: CASSLEGHIQYF. CDR3 nucleotide sequence: TGTGCCAGCAGCCTAGAAGGGCACATTCAGTACTTC.

The sample holds a few counts of this clonotype. The V call is TRBV3-1, the J call TRBJ2-7; perhaps TRBD2 as D (6 bases). The germline V and J ends were trimmed by 2 bases and 6 bases, with 14 bases remaining between them. The CDR3 has 14 residues. Germline V gives CDR1 LGHDT, CDR2 YNNKEL (reference sequence). This CDR3 is CASSQFQGGGEQYF. The CDR3 DNA reads as TGTGCCAGCAGCCAATTCCAGGGAGGCGGCGAGCAGTACTTC.

This clonotype was counted a few times. Here the CDR3 DNA reads TGCGCCAGCAGTCAATCATCGGCGACAGTGGAAAATCAGCCCCAGCATTTT. Its translation is CASSQSSATVENQPQHF. The V call is TRBV23-1, the J call TRBJ1-5, with a weak D call TRBD1 (5 bases). TRBV23-1 is assigned to the ORF class and has an uncertain function. The CDR3 has 17 amino acids. V was pared by 0 bases and J by 4 bases, with 16 bases between.

The rearrangement joins TRBV29-1 to TRBJ1-2; D is possibly TRBD1 (6 bases). The CDR3 runs 14 residues. With 4 bases removed from V and 6 bases from J, the gap between germline ends came to 18 bases. Germline CDR1 is SQVTM and CDR2 is ANQGSEA. The CDR3 sequence is CSVGRDTADDGYTF. CDR3 bases: TGCAGCGTTGGAAGGGACACCGCGGACGATGGCTACACCTTC.

This clonotype was counted only a few times. V is TRBV19 and J is TRBJ1-6; the match to TRBD1 covers 11 bases. V lost 7 bases and J lost 9; bases outside the gene matches: 5. There are 14 residues in the CDR3. The germline gives CDR1 LNHDA, CDR2 SQIVND (reference sequence). The CDR3 reads CASMMGQGGSPLHF. For the CDR3, the DNA is TGTGCCAGTATGATGGGACAGGGGGGTTCACCCCTCCACTTT.

This clonotype was found many times. The chain carries TRBV2 and TRBJ2-1; 8 bases match TRBD1. CDR1 and CDR2 (germline): SNHLY, FYNNEI. Losses at the gene ends were 0 bases for V and 2 bases for J; bases not matched to a gene: 9. The CDR3 runs to 18 residues. The CDR3 reads CASSEAWTGPVPYNEQFF. CDR3 bases: TGTGCCAGCAGTGAAGCTTGGACAGGGCCAGTCCCCTACAATGAGCAGTTCTTC.

The sample holds many counts of this clonotype. V usage is TRBV5-6 and J usage is TRBJ2-1, with 8 bases that match TRBD2. Germline assignment: CDR1 SGHDT and CDR2 YYEEEE. V shed 5 bases and J 6 bases; nucleotides not matched to a gene: 4. The CDR3 runs 13 residues. CDR3 in DNA: TGTGCCAGCAGGTCACTAGCGGCCAATGAGCAGTTCTTC. Its translation: CASRSLAANEQFF.

The table lists this clonotype with a few counts. The genes are TRBV5-5 and TRBJ2-1; unclear D gene. The germline V gene encodes CDR1 SGHKS and CDR2 YYEKEE (reference sequence). The CDR3 is 12 residues long. V lost 4 bases and J lost 3, with 5 bases in between. The chain's CDR3 is CASSQFYNEQFF. As DNA, the CDR3 is TGTGCCAGCAGCCAGTTCTACAATGAGCAGTTCTTC.

At least ten counts were recorded for this clonotype. The rearrangement joins TRBV28 to TRBJ2-7, with unresolved D. Germline V gene lookup returns CDR1 MDHEN and CDR2 SYDVKM. V lost 3 bases to trimming and J lost 2 bases, with 14 bases between them. This CDR3 contains 15 residues. The CDR3 nucleotides read TGTGCCAGCAGTTTTAGTCGAGCACCAGCCTACGAGCAGTACTTC. Protein sequence: CASSFSRAPAYEQYF.

This clonotype was seen at least ten times. The chain combines TRBV6-2 or TRBV6-3 with TRBJ1-5; D gene ambiguous. This CDR3 has 20 residues. Per germline, CDR1 MNHEY and CDR2 SVGEGT. Trimming left V 0 bases short and J 0 bases short, with 21 bases between. The CDR3 DNA reads TGTGCCAGCAGTTACTCGATGGGTCAGAAAATCTCCTATAGCAATCAGCCCCAGCATTTT. Translated: CASSYSMGQKISYSNQPQHF.

This clonotype has a handful of counts. V gene TRBV4-2 combines with J gene TRBJ1-6, with 7 bases identical to TRBD1. The ends lost 2 bases at V and 9 bases at J; junction bases unmatched: 7. The germline V gene has CDR1 LGHNA and CDR2 YNFKEQ. The CDR3 loop spans 15 amino acids. The CDR3 DNA follows: TGTGCCAGCAGCCAACTCGGTGACAGGGCTTCACCCCTCCACTTT. As protein: CASSQLGDRASPLHF.

This clonotype has a count of ten or more. The V gene is TRBV28, the J gene TRBJ2-7, with 10 bases identical to TRBD1. Per the germline V gene, CDR1 is MDHEN and CDR2 is SYDVKM. This CDR3 contains 14 residues. J was trimmed by 5 bases and V by 0 bases; bases with no gene match: 1. This chain's CDR3 is CASSLWTGGNEQYF. The CDR3 DNA is TGTGCCAGCAGTTTATGGACAGGGGGCAACGAGCAGTACTTC.

This clonotype was seen many times. The genes are TRBV6-2 or TRBV6-3 and TRBJ2-1; a possible D gene is TRBD2 (5 bases). Germline V gives CDR1 MNHEY, CDR2 SVGEGT. The CDR3 spans 17 residues. V was clipped by 6 bases and J by 1 base, with 19 bases between them. This CDR3 reads CASSPGVVRNSYNEQFF. The CDR3 nucleotides read TGTGCCAGCAGCCCCGGGGTAGTCAGAAATTCCTACAATGAGCAGTTCTTC.

This clonotype turned up a few times. This chain joins TRBV11-3 and TRBJ2-3, with D maybe TRBD2 (6 bases). The CDR3 contains 15 residues. CDR1 and CDR2 (germline): SGHNT, YENEEA. V was pared by 5 bases and J by 1 base, with 13 bases between. The CDR3 DNA is TGTGCCAGCAGCCCCAGGCGGGATGGCACAGATACGCAGTATTTT. Translated: CASSPRRDGTDTQYF.

This clonotype occurred a few times. CDR3 protein: CATSDSDSPSTDTQYF. The CDR3 DNA reads TGTGCCACCTCCGACTCAGACAGCCCCTCGACAGATACGCAGTATTTT. This sequence joins TRBV15 and TRBJ2-3; perhaps TRBD1 as D (5 bases). Germline V CDR1 and CDR2: LNHNV, YYDKDF (reference sequence). The CDR3 totals 16 residues. Trimming cost V 8 bases and J 3 bases, with 21 bases left between them.

There are many counts of this clonotype. This chain uses TRBV7-2 with TRBJ1-6; D is possibly TRBD1 (6 bases). CDR1 SGHTA and CDR2 FQGNSA come from the germline V gene. The CDR3 loop spans 15 amino acids. Trimming cost V 2 bases and J 5 bases, with 10 bases left between them. CDR3 sequence reads: CASSLWTDHNSPLHF. Written as DNA, the CDR3 is TGTGCCAGCAGCTTATGGACAGACCATAATTCACCCCTCCACTTT.

This clonotype has at least ten counts. This chain joins TRBV7-2 and TRBJ1-5, with D tentatively TRBD1 (6 bases). Trimming took 5 bases from V and 0 from J, leaving 17 bases between them. Looked up from germline, CDR1 is SGHTA and CDR2 is FQGNSA. The CDR3 is 17 residues long. CDR3 sequence: CASSPAGQGLSNQPQHF. The DNA of the CDR3 is TGTGCCAGCAGCCCCGCCGGGCAGGGGCTTAGCAATCAGCCCCAGCATTTT.

This clonotype has a count of ten or more. V usage is TRBV6-2 or TRBV6-3 and J usage is TRBJ1-1, with D perhaps matching TRBD1 (5 bases). Germline V CDR1 and CDR2: MNHEY, SVGEGT. This CDR3 contains 15 residues. V was cut by 3 bases and J by 5 bases, with 16 bases left in between. The chain's CDR3 is CASSYHSGRPTEAFF. The DNA for the CDR3 is TGTGCCAGCAGTTATCACTCGGGGCGCCCTACTGAAGCTTTCTTT.

This sequence joins TRBV6-2 or TRBV6-3 and TRBJ2-4; TRBD1 agrees at 7 bases. The CDR3 covers 19 residues. The germline V gene has CDR1 MNHEY and CDR2 SVGEGT. The junction had 11 bases not matched to a gene; V was cut back by 0 bases and J by 0 bases. The CDR3 region has the DNA TGTGCCAGCAGTTACTCAAGAAACCGGGACAGTCAAGCCAAAAACATTCAGTACTTC. This codes for CASSYSRNRDSQAKNIQYF.

This clonotype was recorded at least ten times. This chain connects TRBV28 to TRBJ1-4; D gene unclear. The CDR3 consists of 15 residues. CDR1 is MDHEN and CDR2 is SYDVKM in the germline V gene. The V end lost 5 bases, the J end lost 4 bases, and 14 bases lay between the germline ends. CDR3 DNA sequence: TGTGCCAGCAGTCCTAGACGGCTACTTAATGAAAAACTGTTTTTT. Translated: CASSPRRLLNEKLFF. The entire variable domain, with the rest obtained from reference TRBV28 and TRBJ1-4, is as follows: DVKVTQSSRYLVKRTGEKVFLECVQDMDHENMFWYRQDPGLGLRLIYFSYDVKMKEKGDIPEGYSVSREKKERFSLILESASTNQTSMYLCASSPRRLLNEKLFFGSGTQLSVL.

This clonotype was counted at least ten times. V gene TRBV7-2 combines with J gene TRBJ2-3, with TRBD2 matching 8 bases. The germline V gene has CDR1 SGHTA and CDR2 FQGNSA. V shed 5 bases, J shed 4 bases, and the junction held 11 bases outside the gene matches. The CDR3 runs 16 residues. CDR3 amino acids: CASSEPTSESPDTQYF. The CDR3 DNA reads TGTGCCAGCAGCGAGCCGACTAGCGAAAGCCCAGATACGCAGTATTTT.

This clonotype has ten or more counts. The rearrangement uses TRBV20-1 and TRBJ2-2; D is undetermined. CDR1 is DFQATT and CDR2 is SNEGSKA in the germline V gene (reference sequence). V dropped 0 bases and J dropped 4 bases, with 6 bases sitting between them. This CDR3 comprises 13 residues. Here the CDR3 reads CSARDGLTGELFF. For the CDR3, the DNA is TGCAGTGCTAGAGATGGGCTCACCGGGGAGCTGTTTTTT.

CDR3 amino acids: CASSRGQPNQPQHF. The DNA of the CDR3 is TGTGCCAGCAGCCGAGGACAGCCCAATCAGCCCCAGCATTTT. This chain connects TRBV12-3 or TRBV12-4 to TRBJ1-5; TRBD1 is a possible D gene (6 bases). The CDR3 extends over 14 amino acids. Trimming left V 6 bases short and J 3 bases short, with 12 bases between.